The next 22 T cell receptor beta chains were all read from a single sample in a study of blood T cell repertoires in COVID-19. Only in-frame clones appear in the TCRdb table, and some are missing; sequencing was by immunoSEQ multiplex PCR. The sample has tens of thousands of clones; 85% to 90% are singletons. The sample consisted of peripheral blood. The receptors shown here come from a human donor in a cohort sampled during active COVID-19.

The chain links TRBV18 to TRBJ2-7, with TRBD2 matching over 7 bases. This CDR3 region has 13 residues. The J segment lost 5 bases and the V segment lost 2 bases, leaving 3 bases of the junction unmatched. The germline V gene encodes CDR1 KGHSH and CDR2 LQKENI. DNA of the CDR3: TGTGCCAGCTCACCATCGCGGGAGAACGAGCAGTACTTC. The encoded protein is CASSPSRENEQYF.

V is TRBV9 and J is TRBJ2-5; 8 bases align to TRBD1. J lost 2 bases, V lost 5 bases, and 2 bases had no gene match. CDR1 is SGDLS, CDR2 YYNGEE, per germline. CDR3 size: 13 residues. This chain's CDR3 is CASSRTGQETQYF. The CDR3 DNA sequence: TGTGCCAGCAGTAGGACAGGGCAAGAGACCCAGTACTTC.

The chain employs TRBV5-1 and TRBJ2-1; D ambiguous. Germline V gene sequence: CDR1 SGHRS, CDR2 YFSETQ. Trimming took off 1 base at V and 6 bases at J, with 14 bases between the two ends. This CDR3 region has 15 residues. CDR3 sequence: CASSLIPRSSNEQFF. For the CDR3, the DNA is TGCGCCAGCAGCTTGATTCCTAGATCATCCAATGAGCAGTTCTTC.

The rearrangement links TRBV10-3 to TRBJ2-5; D might be TRBD2 (5 bases). Germline CDR1 is ENHRY and CDR2 is SYGVKD. The germline V and J ends were trimmed by 5 bases and 4 bases, with 20 bases remaining between them. This CDR3 has 16 residues. Written as DNA, the CDR3 is TGTGCCATCAGTTCCCAAGGGCCGGGGAGAGGAGAGACCCAGTACTTC. Its translation: CAISSQGPGRGETQYF.

The CDR3 DNA reads TGTGCCAGCAGCAAAGACTCACCACGGCCTGAAGCTTTCTTT. Protein: CASSKDSPRPEAFF. V and J are TRBV11-2 and TRBJ1-1; unclear D gene. CDR1 is SGHAT and CDR2 is FQNNGV in the germline V gene. The CDR3 loop spans 14 amino acids. The V and J ends lost 5 bases and 6 bases respectively, with 16 bases between them.

This clone was seen once. This CDR3 is CATSAGGQDTGELFF. The CDR3 coding sequence is TGTGCCACCAGTGCCGGGGGGCAGGACACCGGGGAGCTGTTTTTT. The rearrangement joins TRBV24-1 to TRBJ2-2, with D possibly being TRBD2 (7 bases). CDR3 length: 15 residues. CDR1 KGHDR and CDR2 SFDVKD come from the germline V gene. The V end was cut by 5 bases, the J end by 3 bases, with 12 bases between.

The J gene is TRBJ2-1, the V gene TRBV3-1 (or the pseudogene TRBV3-2); possibly TRBD1 for D (6 bases). V lost 1 base, J lost 1 base, and 8 bases lay in between. This CDR3 region has 15 residues. Germline CDR1 is LGHDT and CDR2 is YNNKEL (reference sequence). The CDR3 coding sequence is TGTGCCAGCAGCCAAGGCAGGGGTTCCTACAATGAGCAGTTCTTC. Amino acids: CASSQGRGSYNEQFF.

J is TRBJ1-5 and V is TRBV19; possibly TRBD1 for D (5 bases). Germline CDR1 reads LNHDA; CDR2 reads SQIVND (reference sequence). The CDR3 is 15 amino acids. The V end was cut by 8 bases, the J end by 4 bases, with 18 bases between. CDR3 bases: TGTGCCAGTGGGCAGGGAGGTGTAAGGAATCAGCCCCAGCATTTT. It is translated as CASGQGGVRNQPQHF.

This clone was observed once. The chain joins TRBV7-9 to TRBJ2-7, with a weak D call TRBD1 (5 bases). Trimming stripped 3 bases from V and 0 bases from J, with 12 bases between. CDR3 length: 15 amino acids. Per germline, CDR1 SEHNR and CDR2 FQNEAQ (reference sequence). Written as DNA, the CDR3 is TGTGCCAGCAGCTTGGTAGGGGCCCTCTCCTACGAGCAGTACTTC. This sequence encodes CASSLVGALSYEQYF.

The chain links TRBV28 to TRBJ1-6; perhaps TRBD1 as D (5 bases). CDR1 and CDR2 (germline): MDHEN, SYDVKM. Trimming left V 4 bases short and J 9 bases short, with 13 bases between. The CDR3 sequence is 14 residues long. CDR3 nucleotides: TGTGCCAGCAGTTCCCCAGGGTTGACTTCACCCCTCCACTTT. Amino acid sequence: CASSSPGLTSPLHF.

V and J are TRBV5-1 and TRBJ2-1; D is perhaps TRBD2 (6 bases). The CDR3 spans 18 residues. V was trimmed by 0 bases and J by 4 bases, leaving 20 bases between them. Germline assignment: CDR1 SGHRS and CDR2 YFSETQ. The CDR3 coding sequence is TGCGCCAGCAGCTTGGAAGAGAGCGGCCTAGCGTGGTACAATGAGCAGTTCTTC. Protein product: CASSLEESGLAWYNEQFF.

The V and J genes are TRBV6-5 and TRBJ2-3; 8 bases line up with TRBD2. Germline CDR1 and CDR2: MNHEY and SVGAGI. This CDR3 has 16 residues. J lost 7 bases, V lost 0 bases, and 9 bases had no gene match. The CDR3 nucleotides read TGTGCCAGCAGTTACTCGAAAGCGGGAGCTCGACATACGCAGTATTTT. Protein: CASSYSKAGARHTQYF.

The rearrangement links TRBV6-5 to TRBJ1-5; no definite D call. This CDR3 spans 14 amino acids. The germline CDR1 and CDR2 sequences are MNHEY and SVGAGI. V was pared by 2 bases and J by 7 bases, with 12 bases between. The CDR3 DNA reads TGTGCCAGCAGTTACCAAGAGGGTCGACAGCCCCAGCATTTT. It is translated as CASSYQEGRQPQHF.

The V call is TRBV5-6, the J call TRBJ2-7, with TRBD2 identical over 12 bases. Losses at the gene ends were 2 bases for V and 5 bases for J; bases not matched to a gene: 5. Germline assignment: CDR1 SGHDT and CDR2 YYEEEE. The CDR3 consists of 15 residues. In DNA form, the CDR3 reads TGTGCCAGCAGCTTTCTAGCGGGAGGGCCCAACGAGCAGTACTTC. Translated, it gives CASSFLAGGPNEQYF.

The J gene is TRBJ2-7, the V gene TRBV10-3, with 13 bases that match TRBD2. The CDR3 is 17 residues long. V lost 0 bases and J lost 0; bases outside the gene matches: 2. Germline assignment: CDR1 ENHRY and CDR2 SYGVKD. CDR3 residues: CAISESRLAGGSYEQYF. In nucleotides, the CDR3 is TGTGCCATCAGTGAGTCAAGACTAGCGGGGGGCTCCTACGAGCAGTACTTC.

This clone was seen only a few times. In DNA, the CDR3 is TGTGCCAGCATCCTGCGGGTAGGCACTGAAGCTTTCTTT. It specifies CASILRVGTEAFF. V is TRBV6-5 and J is TRBJ1-1; no clear D. Trimming removed 7 bases from V and 4 bases from J, with 13 bases in between. The CDR3 totals 13 residues. CDR1 MNHEY and CDR2 SVGAGI come from the germline V gene.

This clone was counted once. The V gene is TRBV7-9, the J gene TRBJ1-1; D might be TRBD1 (6 bases). The CDR3 has 14 amino acids. Trimming removed 2 bases from V and 3 bases from J, with 10 bases in between. Germline V CDR1 and CDR2: SEHNR, FQNEAQ (reference sequence). CDR3 residues: CASSLLGGDTEAFF. The CDR3 DNA sequence: TGTGCCAGCAGCTTATTAGGGGGGGACACTGAAGCTTTCTTT.

V usage is TRBV10-3 and J usage is TRBJ2-1, with D hard to call. Germline lookup yields CDR1 ENHRY and CDR2 SYGVKD. Trimming removed 6 bases at V and 0 bases at J, with 15 bases between. The CDR3 extends over 16 amino acids. Written as DNA, the CDR3 is TGTGCCATCAGCGGATTTGGCTCTAGCTCCTACAATGAGCAGTTCTTC. Translated, it gives CAISGFGSSSYNEQFF.

The genes are TRBV19 and TRBJ1-5; TRBD1 is a possible D gene (6 bases). Trimming pared 4 bases from V and 11 bases from J, leaving 18 bases between. There are 14 residues in the CDR3. Per germline, CDR1 LNHDA and CDR2 SQIVND (reference sequence). The CDR3 sequence is CASSRAGAAMAQHF. The CDR3, as DNA: TGTGCCAGTAGTAGGGCAGGGGCCGCCATGGCCCAGCATTTT.

Here the CDR3 reads CASSLTGTGLTEAFF. CDR3 sequence (DNA): TGTGCCAGCAGCTTAACTGGGACAGGATTGACTGAAGCTTTCTTT. The rearrangement uses TRBV7-3 and TRBJ1-1, with 8 nucleotides matching TRBD1. From germline, CDR1 is SGHTA and CDR2 FQGTGA. J was trimmed by 5 bases and V by 0 bases; bases with no gene match: 5. This CDR3 is built from 15 residues.

The CDR3 DNA sequence: TGTGCCAGCACCCCGGGTAGCGGGAATGAGCAGTTCTTC. Translation: CASTPGSGNEQFF. V usage is TRBV6-5 and J usage is TRBJ2-1, with 7 bases matching TRBD2. CDR3 length equals 13 residues. Germline assignment: CDR1 MNHEY and CDR2 SVGAGI. Losses at the gene ends were 7 bases for V and 7 bases for J; bases not matched to a gene: 7.

The V call is TRBV10-3, the J call TRBJ1-3; D not certain. Trimming took 3 bases from V and 2 from J, leaving 5 bases between them. Germline V CDR1 and CDR2: ENHRY, SYGVKD. This CDR3 region has 13 residues. The DNA of the CDR3 is TGTGCCATCAGTGACGGAGCTGGAAACACCATATATTTT. It specifies CAISDGAGNTIYF.